This T cell receptor (beta chain) was identified during a study of blood T cell repertoires in COVID-19. Study-level information: Acute-phase and convalescent COVID-19 samples originated in the United States, Italy and Spain. Sample material is recorded as cDNA or gDNA derived from T cells, B-cell-depleted T cells, or PBMCs.

CDR1 and CDR2 (germline): KGHDR, SFDVKD. The V and J ends lost 4 bases and 5 bases, in that order; junction bases with no gene match: 7. This CDR3 is built from 15 residues. Original processing methods: Researchers report that nucleated cell counts were estimated from reference gene primer amplification. Using immunoSEQ multiplex PCR, the repertoire was profiled, and TCRdb retains in-frame clones only, with some absent. Clonal size and the V and J genes are those of that table, whereas D and trimming came from the DNA. The table shows about 300,000 clones, with around 87% occurring only once. The chain links TRBV24-1 to TRBJ2-5; 9 positions match TRBD1. Input material: peripheral blood. The receptor comes from a man between 70 and 80 years old with acute or convalescent COVID-19. The CDR3 protein is CATSDPGTGKETQYF. CDR3 bases: TGTGCCACCAGTGACCCCGGGACAGGGAAGGAGACCCAGTACTTC.